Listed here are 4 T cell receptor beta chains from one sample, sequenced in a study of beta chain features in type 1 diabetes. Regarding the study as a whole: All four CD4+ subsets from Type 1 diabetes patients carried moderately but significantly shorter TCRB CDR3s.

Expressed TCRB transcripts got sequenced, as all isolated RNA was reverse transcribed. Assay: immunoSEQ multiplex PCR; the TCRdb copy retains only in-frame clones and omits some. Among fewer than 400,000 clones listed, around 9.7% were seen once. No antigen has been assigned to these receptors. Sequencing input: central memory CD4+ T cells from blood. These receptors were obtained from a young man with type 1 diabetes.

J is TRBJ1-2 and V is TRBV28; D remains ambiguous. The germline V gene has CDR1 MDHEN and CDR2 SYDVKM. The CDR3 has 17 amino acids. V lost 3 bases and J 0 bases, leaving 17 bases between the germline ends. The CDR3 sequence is CASSFPGLEGTNYGYTF. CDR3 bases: TGTGCCAGCAGTTTCCCAGGCCTTGAAGGGACTAACTATGGCTACACCTTC.

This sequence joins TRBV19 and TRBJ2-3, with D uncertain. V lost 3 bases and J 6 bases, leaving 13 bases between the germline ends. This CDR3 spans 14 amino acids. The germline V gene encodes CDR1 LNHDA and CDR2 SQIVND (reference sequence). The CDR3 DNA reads TGTGCCAGTAGTATCACAAGAGCAGGTGATACGCAGTATTTT. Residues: CASSITRAGDTQYF.

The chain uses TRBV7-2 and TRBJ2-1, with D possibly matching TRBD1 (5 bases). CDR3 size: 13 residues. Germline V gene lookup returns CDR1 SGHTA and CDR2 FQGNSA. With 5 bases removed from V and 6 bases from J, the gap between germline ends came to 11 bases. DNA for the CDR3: TGTGCCAGCAGCCCAAGGCAGGGCAATGAGCAGTTCTTC. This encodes CASSPRQGNEQFF. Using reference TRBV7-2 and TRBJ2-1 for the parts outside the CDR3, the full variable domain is GAGVSQSPSNKVTEKGKDVELRCDPISGHTALYWYRQSLGQGLEFLIYFQGNSAPDKSGLPSDRFSAERTGGSVSTLTIQRTQQEDSAVYLCASSPRQGNEQFFGPGTRLTVL.

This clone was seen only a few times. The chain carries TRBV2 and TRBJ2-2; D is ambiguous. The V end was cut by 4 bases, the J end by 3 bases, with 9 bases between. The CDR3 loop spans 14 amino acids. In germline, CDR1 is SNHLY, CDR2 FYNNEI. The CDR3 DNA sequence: TGTGCCAGCAGTGCGTCCGGTTACACCGGGGAGCTGTTTTTT. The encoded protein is CASSASGYTGELFF.